This T cell receptor beta chain was documented in a study of cytomegalovirus exposure and HLA in healthy donors. Overall study: As an earlier analysis found, 150 million to 200 million T cells yielded about 120 million unique TCR beta sequences. Within an early data release were about 90 million unique TCRs drawn from HLA-typed donors. The study's findings and limits: Later analysis suggested links between common viral pathogens and several top significant clusters. Presence/absence analyses assumed roughly uniform sequencing depth across donors, which may not hold.

The PCR was carried out with 60 Vbeta primers and 13 Jbeta primers. Sequenced by immunoSEQ multiplex PCR; TCRdb stores in-frame clones only, minus some. The sample yields 75,000 to 80,000 clones, roughly 80% seen once. As concerns this clone: What it binds is unknown.

Sequencing was carried out using PBMCs. This receptor was taken from a male donor in good health and CMV-seronegative.

CDR3 coding DNA: TGTGCCAGCAGTGTCCTGACTAGCGGCTCCTACGAGCAGTACTTC. Amino acid sequence: CASSVLTSGSYEQYF. The V call is TRBV2, the J call TRBJ2-5; 9 bases are a match to TRBD2. The last part of the DNA fits TRBJ2-7 better; the J call may be wrong. In germline, CDR1 is SNHLY, CDR2 FYNNEI. The CDR3 has 15 residues.